This passage covers 27 T cell receptor beta chains from one sample sequenced in a study of neurological immune-mediated disorders. MiXCR was run by TCRdb on the 5' RACE reads, yielding one entry per CDR3 protein. The data show around 30,000 distinct CDR3 sequences, 2% to 3% seen once. The specimen was PBMCs. These receptors originate from a woman aged 50 to 60 with multiple sclerosis.

The table lists this clonotype with many counts. The chain carries TRBV20-1 and TRBJ1-1; D unresolved. Trimming shortened V by 2 bases and J by 2 bases, and 6 bases separated the two germline ends. CDR1 and CDR2 (germline): DFQATT, SNEGSKA (reference sequence). This CDR3 region has 12 residues. CDR3 in amino acids: CSARRINTEAFF. Written as DNA, the CDR3 is TGCAGTGCTAGACGCATAAACACTGAAGCTTTCTTT.

This clonotype was seen repeatedly, ten times or more. This chain connects TRBV7-8 to TRBJ2-7; maybe TRBD1 (6 bases). CDR1 and CDR2 (germline): SGHVS, FQNEAQ. Trimming cost V 3 bases and J 5 bases, with 11 bases left between them. This CDR3 has 13 amino acids. CDR3 sequence (DNA): TGTGCCAGCAGCTTCGGGGCAGGGGACGAGCAGTACTTC. Protein sequence: CASSFGAGDEQYF.

This clonotype was counted at least ten times. V gene TRBV29-1 combines with J gene TRBJ1-1; D might be TRBD1 (6 bases). CDR1 and CDR2 from the germline V gene are SQVTM and ANQGSEA. The CDR3 has 11 amino acids. The germline V and J ends were trimmed by 4 bases and 10 bases, with 13 bases remaining between them. The CDR3 is CSVAGAGRAFF. The CDR3 DNA reads as TGCAGCGTTGCAGGGGCGGGTAGAGCTTTCTTT.

This clonotype showed up just a few times. The chain joins TRBV4-3 to TRBJ2-7; unclear D gene. From germline, CDR1 is LGHNA and CDR2 YSLEER. Trimming removed 4 bases from V and 1 base from J, with 8 bases in between. The CDR3 runs 13 residues. The CDR3 DNA follows: TGCGCCAGCAGCCCCCGGCCATCCTACGAGCAGTACTTC. This codes for CASSPRPSYEQYF.

This clonotype was found many times. This chain joins TRBV12-3 or TRBV12-4 and TRBJ2-3, with D perhaps TRBD2 (5 bases). V was shortened by 0 bases and J by 4 bases, with 8 bases between the two germline ends. The CDR3 is 14 amino acids. The CDR3 loop reads CASSLAGDSDTQYF. For the CDR3, the DNA is TGTGCCAGCAGTTTAGCGGGAGATTCAGATACGCAGTATTTT.

This clonotype was observed at least ten times. The chain employs TRBV7-2 and TRBJ2-7, with unresolved D. The CDR3 consists of 12 residues. V was pared by 5 bases and J by 3 bases, with 8 bases between. Germline assignment: CDR1 SGHTA and CDR2 FQGNSA. CDR3 amino acids: CASSAGLYEQYF. As DNA, the CDR3 is TGTGCCAGCAGCGCAGGCCTCTACGAGCAGTACTTC.

This clonotype showed up many times. At one of its ends the junction is not consistent with the germline gene, which may arise from a read error. The J gene is TRBJ2-2, the V gene TRBV7-7; 7 nucleotides align to TRBD1. Germline assignment: CDR1 SSHAT and CDR2 FNYEAQ (reference sequence). The CDR3 contains 16 residues. Here the CDR3 reads CASSFDRAAGTGELFF. CDR3 nucleotide sequence: TGTGCTAGCAGCTTTGACAGGGCGGCGGGCACCGGGGAGCTGTTTTTT.

This clonotype was detected ten times or more. The genes are TRBV4-1 and TRBJ2-7; D possibly corresponds to TRBD2 (6 bases). Germline CDR1 and CDR2: MGHRA and YSYEKL. Trimming took 1 base from V and 5 from J, leaving 15 bases between them. This CDR3 comprises 15 residues. The CDR3 nucleotides read TGCGCCAGCAGCCAAGTCGGCGGAGGGTTCCACGAGCAGTACTTC. Its protein is CASSQVGGGFHEQYF.

This clonotype turned up a few times. The chain couples TRBV6-2 or TRBV6-3 to TRBJ2-7, with 8 bases lining up with TRBD1. This CDR3 is 14 amino acids long. CDR1 MNHEY and CDR2 SVGEGT come from the germline V gene. Germline trimming cut 4 bases from V and 3 bases from J; bases unmatched to any gene: 5. The CDR3 loop is CASSFNGQGYEQYF. The DNA of the CDR3 is TGTGCCAGCAGTTTCAACGGACAGGGCTACGAGCAGTACTTC.

At least ten counts were recorded for this clonotype. This chain uses TRBV20-1 with TRBJ1-1; 7 nucleotides align to TRBD1. The J segment lost 6 bases and the V segment lost 3 bases, leaving 7 bases of the junction unmatched. The germline V gene has CDR1 DFQATT and CDR2 SNEGSKA (reference sequence). The CDR3 totals 13 residues. CDR3 sequence reads: CSAREGAEAEAFF. In DNA form, the CDR3 reads TGCAGTGCTAGGGAGGGGGCTGAGGCTGAAGCTTTCTTT.

This clonotype was counted at least ten times. The chain combines TRBV20-1 with TRBJ2-1; 8 nucleotides agree with TRBD1. CDR3 length equals 15 residues. Germline loops: CDR1 DFQATT, CDR2 SNEGSKA (reference sequence). With 5 bases clipped from V and 6 bases from J, the junction kept 12 bases outside the gene matches. CDR3 nucleotide sequence: TGCAGTGCTCCCCGGACAGGGACAGTGGGCAATGAGCAGTTCTTC. It is translated as CSAPRTGTVGNEQFF.

V and J are TRBV18 and TRBJ1-5; tentatively, D is TRBD1 (5 bases). Trimming took 3 bases from V and 6 from J, leaving 12 bases between them. CDR1 is KGHSH and CDR2 is LQKENI in the germline V gene. This CDR3 has 14 residues. This CDR3 reads CASSPGPTGQPQHF. Here the CDR3 DNA reads TGTGCCAGCTCACCGGGACCTACGGGTCAGCCCCAGCATTTT.

This clonotype was observed many times. The chain uses TRBV6-5 and TRBJ1-5; 7 bases are a match to TRBD1. This CDR3 comprises 15 residues. Germline V gene sequence: CDR1 MNHEY, CDR2 SVGAGI. V gave up 6 bases and J gave up 2 bases; unmatched junction bases: 7. Written as DNA, the CDR3 is TGTGCCAGCAGAAGAGGACAGGTGGGCAATCAGCCCCAGCATTTT. It specifies CASRRGQVGNQPQHF.

This clonotype qualifies as medium-sized (0.01 to 0.1%). This rearrangement joins TRBV20-1 to TRBJ2-1, with 8 bases that match TRBD2. This CDR3 is 16 amino acids long. V gave up 0 bases and J gave up 3 bases; unmatched junction bases: 7. Germline V gives CDR1 DFQATT, CDR2 SNEGSKA (reference sequence). DNA of the CDR3: TGCAGTGCTAGAGACCAACTAGCGGTTGTCTACAATGAGCAGTTCTTC. The encoded protein is CSARDQLAVVYNEQFF.

This clonotype has at least ten counts. This chain links TRBV11-3 with TRBJ1-6; possibly TRBD1 for D (5 bases). V lost 5 bases to trimming and J lost 9 bases, with 11 bases between them. This CDR3 comprises 13 residues. Looked up from germline, CDR1 is SGHNT and CDR2 is YENEEA. CDR3 region: CASSRPGRSPLHF. CDR3 DNA: TGTGCCAGCAGCCGACCGGGACGTTCACCCCTCCACTTT.

This clonotype was seen repeatedly, ten times or more. The chain employs TRBV7-2 and TRBJ2-7, with 10 nucleotides matching TRBD1. The CDR3 consists of 14 residues. Germline V CDR1 and CDR2: SGHTA, FQGNSA. J lost 6 bases, V lost 2 bases, and 4 bases had no gene match. This chain's CDR3 is CASSLRDRGSEQYF. The CDR3 nucleotides read TGTGCCAGCAGCTTAAGGGACAGGGGTAGCGAGCAGTACTTC.

Sample share makes this clonotype medium-sized (0.01 to 0.1%). The V call is TRBV3-1, the J call TRBJ2-2; 8 bases are a match to TRBD1. This CDR3 region has 16 residues. Trimming cost V 3 bases and J 1 base; bases outside gene matches: 4. The germline CDR1 and CDR2 sequences are LGHDT and YNNKEL (reference sequence). The DNA for the CDR3 is TGTGCCAGCAGCCATAGGACAGGGTTGAACACCGGGGAGCTGTTTTTT. It is translated as CASSHRTGLNTGELFF.

This clonotype was seen repeatedly, ten times or more. This sequence joins TRBV12-3 or TRBV12-4 and TRBJ2-7; 14 bases agree with TRBD2. The trim removed 6 bases at V and 5 bases at J, leaving 6 bases unmatched. CDR3 size: 15 residues. The CDR3 nucleotides are TGTGCCAGCAGATGGGGACTAGCGGGAGTAGACGAGCAGTACTTC. Amino acid sequence: CASRWGLAGVDEQYF.

This clonotype was seen ten or more times. The genes are TRBV12-3 or TRBV12-4 and TRBJ2-3; D remains unclear. Trimming stripped 0 bases from V and 9 bases from J, with 4 bases between. This CDR3 region has 11 residues. CDR3 sequence: CASSLAATQYF. Here the CDR3 DNA reads TGTGCCAGCAGTTTAGCCGCCACGCAGTATTTT.

Many counts were recorded for this clonotype. J is TRBJ1-6 and V is TRBV7-9; D ambiguous. CDR1 is SEHNR, CDR2 FQNEAQ, per germline (reference sequence). The V gene lost 1 base and the J gene lost 9 bases, with 4 bases spanning the gap. The CDR3 spans 12 residues. CDR3 DNA: TGTGCCAGCAGCTTAGAGGCTTCACCCCTCCACTTT. Its translation is CASSLEASPLHF.

In this sample, this clonotype turned up many times. The junction departs from the called germline gene at one end, perhaps through a read error. This chain connects TRBV4-1 to TRBJ1-5, with unresolved D. The CDR3 is 13 residues long. In germline, CDR1 is MGHRA, CDR2 YSYEKL. CDR3 residues: CASSQVESQPQNF. The CDR3, as DNA: TGCGCCAGCAGCCAAGTCGAGTCTCAGCCCCAGAATTTT.

V usage is TRBV5-1 and J usage is TRBJ2-1; 7 positions agree with TRBD1. With V trimmed by 4 bases and J by 9 bases, 10 bases remained unmatched. CDR1 is SGHRS, CDR2 YFSETQ, per germline. CDR3 length: 14 amino acids. CDR3 bases: TGCGCCAGCAGCCCCAGACAGGGTAAGGGTGAGCAGTTCTTC. Translation gives CASSPRQGKGEQFF.

This clonotype was counted ten times or more. This chain joins TRBV5-1 and TRBJ2-1; TRBD2 is a possible D gene (6 bases). CDR1 and CDR2 from the germline V gene are SGHRS and YFSETQ. The CDR3 length is 12 residues. Trimming left V 4 bases short and J 9 bases short, with 11 bases between. CDR3 in DNA: TGCGCCAGCAGCACGACGGGGGTTGAGCAGTTCTTC. It translates to CASSTTGVEQFF.

This clonotype occurred many times. V is TRBV9 and J is TRBJ2-6; tentatively, D is TRBD1 or TRBD2 (5 bases each). Germline CDR1 is SGDLS and CDR2 is YYNGEE. V was shortened by 1 base and J by 0 bases, with 14 bases between the two germline ends. The CDR3 sequence is 18 residues long. This chain's CDR3 is CASSVSRGPISGANVLTF. The CDR3 bases are TGTGCCAGCAGCGTATCTCGGGGCCCGATCTCTGGGGCCAACGTCCTGACTTTC.

This clonotype was detected ten times or more. The genes are TRBV29-1 and TRBJ2-5; tentatively, D is TRBD1 (6 bases). CDR1 SQVTM and CDR2 ANQGSEA come from the germline V gene. Trimming left V 7 bases short and J 3 bases short, with 12 bases between. The CDR3 is 12 residues long. The CDR3 bases are TGCAGCGCCGCCCACAGGGAAGAGACCCAGTACTTC. It translates to CSAAHREETQYF.

The chain has TRBV3-1 and TRBJ1-5; unclear D gene. The CDR3 totals 15 residues. Germline V CDR1 and CDR2: LGHDT, YNNKEL (reference sequence). With 5 bases removed from V and 2 bases from J, the gap between germline ends came to 13 bases. In nucleotides, the CDR3 is TGTGCCAGCAGCACGGGCCTTAGGGGCAATCAGCCCCAGCATTTT. It translates to CASSTGLRGNQPQHF.

This clonotype appeared a few times. This chain links TRBV11-3 with TRBJ2-7, with 11 bases fitting TRBD2. V lost 5 bases to trimming and J lost 6 bases; unmatched junction nucleotides: 6. Germline lookup yields CDR1 SGHNT and CDR2 YENEEA. The CDR3 has 14 amino acids. The CDR3 nucleotides are TGTGCCAGCAGCAAACTAGCGGGAGTAAGCGAGCAGTACTTC. The encoded protein is CASSKLAGVSEQYF.